This T cell receptor (beta chain) came from a study of metastatic and nonmetastatic thyroid tumors. Study details: The study looked at repertoires side by side in blood and in tumor or nodule tissue from malignant and benign thyroid patients.

Germline CDR1 reads LNHDA; CDR2 reads SQIVND (reference sequence). V dropped 6 bases and J dropped 0 bases, with 9 bases sitting between them. This CDR3 comprises 13 residues. Original handling: What underpinned the distant-metastasis classifier for papillary thyroid cancer was the set of CDR3 differences across clinicopathological groups. TCRdb re-called the PCR reads with MiXCR. These V and J calls are TCRdb output, not the study's own analysis. This sample yields roughly 6,500 clones, of which approximately 29% are seen a single time; 35% to 50% belongs to the top ten. Ahead of thyroid surgery, no patient had received treatment of any kind. This clone has just a few counts. Its antigen remains unidentified. Study-wide findings and caveats: Significantly greater TCR beta diversity was reportedly found in malignant thyroid tumors than in benign nodules (in blood and tumor).

The V call is TRBV19, the J call TRBJ2-7, with D perhaps TRBD2 (6 bases). The sequenced sample consisted of tumor tissue. The origin of this receptor is a female donor with papillary thyroid cancer or a benign thyroid nodule (not recorded which). Some clones in this sample may be carry-over from other donors' samples. The CDR3: CASRRLDSYEQYF. CDR3 DNA: TGTGCCAGTAGACGACTAGACTCCTACGAGCAGTACTTC.